This T cell receptor (beta chain) is from a study of T cells expressing NK-cell markers. Study-wide background: Investigators obtained TCR beta repertoires from sorted CD3+CD56+NKG2C+, CD3+CD56+NKG2C- and CD3+CD56-NKG2C+ T cells. Seven of the eight sequenced donors were classified as HCMV-seropositive, and one was classified as seronegative.

Points from the study as a whole: A range of about 1.0-8% of CD8+ T cells consisted of dominant NKG2C+ clonotypes in more than five donors.

From its re-call of the 5' RACE reads, TCRdb lists each CDR3 protein once, without DNA. The table lists 500,000 to 600,000 distinct CDR3 sequences, with approximately 4% in the top ten. Looked up from germline, CDR1 is ENHRY and CDR2 is SYGVKD. CDR3 size: 18 residues. Concerning this clonotype itself: Antigen: not known.

The clonotype comes from a man aged 18 to 35 in good health. The rearrangement uses TRBV10-3 and TRBJ2-3; TCRdb's assignment of TRBD2 cannot be checked, as there is no DNA. Sequenced input: blood T cells: a sorted CD56 or NKG2C T cell subset, CD4+ or CD8+ T cells, or bulk PBMC T cells (not recorded which). CDR3 loop: CAISPGTSGRYGTDTQYF.